The 24 T cell receptor beta chains given below trace back to one sample, sequenced in a study of CD8 T cells in ankylosing spondylitis. TCRdb fed the 5' RACE reads into MiXCR, producing one record per CDR3 protein. The sample consists of around 130,000 distinct CDR3 sequences, over 6.5% of them appearing once. The specimen was blood, either unsorted or a sorted T cell fraction (not recorded which). All receptors come from a male donor with ankylosing spondylitis or in good health (not recorded which).

This clonotype was picked up many times. The chain links TRBV6-1 to TRBJ2-2; D is perhaps TRBD1 (6 bases). Looked up from germline, CDR1 is MNHNS and CDR2 is SASEGT. CDR3 length: 14 amino acids. Trimming removed 8 bases from V and 7 bases from J, with 17 bases in between. This CDR3 reads CASWAGERSGELFF. The CDR3 bases are TGTGCCAGCTGGGCAGGGGAGCGCAGCGGGGAGCTGTTTTTT.

This clonotype was seen repeatedly, ten times or more. In DNA, the CDR3 is TGTGCCAGCAGCCCCCGGCGCTCACCCCTCCACTTT. This gives the protein CASSPRRSPLHF. This chain joins TRBV7-8 and TRBJ1-6; the D is unclear. Trimming pared 5 bases from V and 10 bases from J, leaving 9 bases between. Germline lookup yields CDR1 SGHVS and CDR2 FQNEAQ. The CDR3 length is 12 residues.

In this sample, this clonotype turned up many times. The V gene is TRBV9, the J gene TRBJ1-6, with D uncertain. Per germline, CDR1 SGDLS and CDR2 YYNGEE. The CDR3 loop spans 15 amino acids. Trimming pared 0 bases from V and 5 bases from J, leaving 9 bases between. The CDR3 sequence: CASSVAVRDNSPLHF. The CDR3 bases are TGTGCCAGCAGCGTAGCTGTTCGGGATAATTCACCCCTCCACTTT.

Many counts were recorded for this clonotype. V gene TRBV7-9 combines with J gene TRBJ2-3; no reliable D call. Between the trimmed V and J ends, which lost 5 bases and 4 bases, there was a span of 13 bases. Germline CDR1 and CDR2: SEHNR and FQNEAQ (reference sequence). The CDR3 has 14 amino acids. In DNA, the CDR3 is TGTGCCAGCAGCCCGCTAGGGTCCCCAGATACGCAGTATTTT. This translates into CASSPLGSPDTQYF. The full variable domain, in which reference TRBV7-9 and TRBJ2-3 provide the parts outside the CDR3, is DTGVSQNPRHKITKRGQNVTFRCDPISEHNRLYWYRQTLGQGPEFLTYFQNEAQLEKSRLLSDRFSAERPKGSFSTLEIQRTEQGDSAMYLCASSPLGSPDTQYFGPGTRLTVL.

This clonotype was detected many times. This chain uses TRBV18 with TRBJ2-1, with unresolved D. Trimming pared 0 bases from V and 0 bases from J, leaving 3 bases between. Germline CDR1 reads KGHSH; CDR2 reads LQKENI. The CDR3 is made up of 14 amino acids. The DNA of the CDR3 is TGTGCCAGCTCACCACCGGCCTCCTACAATGAGCAGTTCTTC. Its translation: CASSPPASYNEQFF.

This chain uses TRBV5-5 with TRBJ2-2; 13 positions match TRBD2. V lost 4 bases, J lost 0 bases, and 3 bases stayed unmatched. CDR1 and CDR2 (germline): SGHKS, YYEKEE (reference sequence). There are 17 residues in the CDR3. The CDR3 nucleotides are TGTGCCAGCAGCAAGGGACTAGCGGGGACGAACACCGGGGAGCTGTTTTTT. Residues: CASSKGLAGTNTGELFF. Looking up the rest from reference TRBV5-5 and TRBJ2-2 gives the full variable domain: DAGVTQSPTHLIKTRGQQVTLRCSPISGHKSVSWYQQVLGQGPQFIFQYYEKEERGRGNFPDRFSARQFPNYSSELNVNALLLGDSALYLCASSKGLAGTNTGELFFGEGSRLTVL.

This clonotype showed up many times. This chain uses TRBV7-9 with TRBJ2-1; the D gene is possibly TRBD1 (6 bases). The germline CDR1 and CDR2 sequences are SEHNR and FQNEAQ (reference sequence). The germline V and J ends were trimmed by 2 bases and 0 bases, with 8 bases remaining between them. The CDR3 is 15 residues long. In DNA, the CDR3 is TGTGCCAGCAGCTTAATAGGGGGCTCCTACAATGAGCAGTTCTTC. Translated, it gives CASSLIGGSYNEQFF.

This clonotype was seen at least ten times. The chain is built from TRBV5-1 and TRBJ2-7; 8 bases map to TRBD1. Looked up from germline, CDR1 is SGHRS and CDR2 is YFSETQ. V was clipped by 4 bases and J by 5 bases; unmatched bases: 14. CDR3 length equals 16 residues. The CDR3 nucleotides are TGCGCCAGCAGCCCCCGTATCGTTCAGGGGGCTCACGAGCAGTACTTC. Translating it yields CASSPRIVQGAHEQYF.

This clonotype was seen at least ten times. The chain uses TRBV20-1 and TRBJ1-5, with D hard to call. The V and J ends lost 0 bases and 5 bases respectively, with 17 bases between them. The germline gives CDR1 DFQATT, CDR2 SNEGSKA (reference sequence). The CDR3 runs to 16 residues. CDR3 residues: CSARDRIGLPDQPQHF. CDR3 nucleotide sequence: TGCAGTGCTAGAGATAGGATCGGACTTCCAGATCAGCCCCAGCATTTT.

This clonotype was counted at least ten times. The CDR3 sequence: CASSGQRNTEAFF. In nucleotides, the CDR3 is TGCGCCAGCAGCGGACAAAGGAACACTGAAGCTTTCTTT. The rearrangement links TRBV5-1 to TRBJ1-1, with D possibly being TRBD1 (5 bases). V gave up 4 bases and J gave up 1 base, with 8 bases separating them. Germline V CDR1 and CDR2: SGHRS, YFSETQ. CDR3 length equals 13 residues.

This clonotype was recorded many times. The V and J genes are TRBV5-1 and TRBJ2-2, with D perhaps matching TRBD2 (6 bases). CDR1 is SGHRS and CDR2 is YFSETQ in the germline V gene. V shed 0 bases and J shed 2 bases, with 11 bases lying between them. This CDR3 region has 16 residues. The CDR3 reads CASSLGLAPNTGELFF. CDR3 DNA sequence: TGCGCCAGCAGCTTGGGGCTAGCGCCAAACACCGGGGAGCTGTTTTTT.

This clonotype occurred many times. The chain couples TRBV5-6 to TRBJ1-2; tentative D call: TRBD1 (6 bases). The CDR3 length is 14 residues. From germline, CDR1 is SGHDT and CDR2 YYEEEE. V lost 2 bases and J 8 bases, leaving 16 bases between the germline ends. CDR3 protein: CASSLFTGKSGYTF. The DNA of the CDR3 is TGTGCCAGCAGCTTATTCACAGGGAAAAGCGGCTACACCTTC.

There are many counts of this clonotype. The rearrangement links TRBV25-1 to TRBJ2-5; D not certain. Germline V gene data show CDR1 as MGHDK and CDR2 as SYGVNS. This CDR3 is 14 amino acids long. Trimming left V 5 bases short and J 2 bases short, with 12 bases between. The CDR3 DNA reads as TGTGCCAGCAGTAACCCAGCAGCACAAGAGACCCAGTACTTC. This gives the protein CASSNPAAQETQYF. The full variable domain, completed using reference TRBV25-1 and TRBJ2-5, is EADIYQTPRYLVIGTGKKITLECSQTMGHDKMYWYQQDPGMELHLIHYSYGVNSTEKGDLSSESTVSRIRTEHFPLTLESARPSHTSQYLCASSNPAAQETQYFGPGTRLLVL.

This clonotype was found many times. This chain joins TRBV12-3 or TRBV12-4 and TRBJ2-7; D unclear. Trimming took 6 bases from V and 5 from J, leaving 11 bases between them. The CDR3 has 12 amino acids. CDR3: CASRSEMNEQYF. CDR3 nucleotides: TGTGCCAGCAGGTCCGAGATGAACGAGCAGTACTTC.

There are many counts of this clonotype. V gene TRBV18 combines with J gene TRBJ2-3; D gene uncertain. Per the germline V gene, CDR1 is KGHSH and CDR2 is LQKENI. The CDR3 runs to 14 residues. With 3 bases removed from V and 5 bases from J, the gap between germline ends came to 12 bases. CDR3 DNA: TGTGCCAGCTCACCCGCTCCTCCAGTAGATACGCAGTATTTT. It yields the protein CASSPAPPVDTQYF. Drawing the rest from reference TRBV18 and TRBJ2-3, the complete variable domain is NAGVMQNPRHLVRRRGQEARLRCSPMKGHSHVYWYRQLPEEGLKFMVYLQKENIIDESGMPKERFSAEFPKEGPSILRIQQVVRGDSAAYFCASSPAPPVDTQYFGPGTRLTVL.

This chain joins TRBV30 and TRBJ2-1, with D possibly TRBD1 on 5 matching bases. Per the germline V gene, CDR1 is GTSNPN and CDR2 is SVGIG (reference sequence). V was clipped by 0 bases and J by 4 bases, with 7 bases between them. CDR3 length equals 13 residues. CDR3 protein: CAWSVQGYNEQFF. The CDR3 nucleotides are TGTGCCTGGAGTGTCCAGGGATACAATGAGCAGTTCTTC.

At least ten counts were recorded for this clonotype. The J gene is TRBJ2-3, the V gene TRBV11-2, with D possibly TRBD1 on 6 matching bases. Germline V lookup: CDR1 SGHAT, CDR2 FQNNGV. This CDR3 contains 16 residues. Trimming pared 1 base from V and 2 bases from J, leaving 13 bases between. The CDR3 region is CASSLVPGHDTDTQYF. The CDR3 coding sequence is TGTGCCAGCAGCTTAGTTCCGGGACATGACACAGATACGCAGTATTTT.

This clonotype was picked up many times. The junction shows a germline mismatch at one end, possibly a read error. The genes are TRBV7-7 and TRBJ2-1; D tentatively fits TRBD1 or TRBD2 (5 bases each). CDR3 length: 16 amino acids. The germline CDR1 and CDR2 sequences are SSHAT and FNYEAQ (reference sequence). The CDR3 loop is CASSPGLARSYNEQFF. CDR3 sequence (DNA): TGTGCTAGCAGCCCGGGGCTAGCTAGATCCTACAATGAGCAGTTCTTC. The complete variable domain, with remaining parts taken from reference TRBV7-7 and TRBJ2-1, reads GAGVSQSPRYKVTKRGQDVTLRCDPISSHATLYWYQQALGQGPEFLTYFNYEAQPDKSGLPSDRFSAERPEGSISTLTIQRTEQRDSAMYRCASSPGLARSYNEQFFGPGTRLTVL.

This clonotype was counted between two and nine times. The gene calls are TRBV20-1 and TRBJ1-1; TRBD1 agrees at 7 bases. J gave up 1 base and V 5 bases, and 4 bases lay outside the gene matches. This CDR3 is built from 13 residues. The germline CDR1 and CDR2 sequences are DFQATT and SNEGSKA (reference sequence). In nucleotides, the CDR3 is TGCAGTGCTCACAGGGGAGGGAACACTGAAGCTTTCTTT. This codes for CSAHRGGNTEAFF.

This clonotype was recorded many times. The V call is TRBV6-6, the J call TRBJ2-7; TRBD1 agrees at 9 bases. The junction had 6 bases not matched to a gene; V was cut back by 6 bases and J by 3 bases. This CDR3 is 14 amino acids long. The germline gives CDR1 MNHNY, CDR2 SVGAGI (reference sequence). The CDR3 is CASSHRDRVYEQYF. The CDR3 DNA sequence: TGTGCCAGCAGCCACCGGGACAGGGTCTACGAGCAGTACTTC.

This clonotype was found many times. V and J are TRBV7-3 and TRBJ1-6, with 9 bases lining up with TRBD1. The CDR3 contains 15 residues. V was clipped by 5 bases and J by 10 bases; unmatched bases: 9. In germline, CDR1 is SGHTA, CDR2 FQGTGA. The CDR3 protein is CASSLQGATGSPLHF. In nucleotides, the CDR3 is TGTGCCAGCAGCCTACAGGGGGCGACTGGGTCACCCCTCCACTTT.

This clonotype has a count of ten or more. The J gene is TRBJ2-5, the V gene TRBV27, with a possible D match to TRBD1 (6 bases). The CDR3 contains 13 residues. The germline V and J ends were trimmed by 9 bases and 5 bases, with 16 bases remaining between them. Germline CDR1 and CDR2: MNHEY and SMNVEV (reference sequence). CDR3 in DNA: TGTGCCAGTAAAGCAACAGGGTCGGAGACCCAGTACTTC. It is translated as CASKATGSETQYF.

This clonotype was seen at least ten times. The genes are TRBV5-5 and TRBJ1-5; D gene uncertain. CDR3 length: 15 amino acids. V was clipped by 5 bases and J by 0 bases, with 12 bases between them. Germline values: CDR1 SGHKS, CDR2 YYEKEE (reference sequence). CDR3 sequence (DNA): TGTGCCAGCAGTTTGAGGGAATATAGCAATCAGCCCCAGCATTTT. Its protein product is CASSLREYSNQPQHF.

This clonotype was recorded at least ten times. The chain uses TRBV29-1 and TRBJ2-5, with D perhaps matching TRBD1 (6 bases). Trimming shortened V by 7 bases and J by 5 bases, and 17 bases separated the two germline ends. Germline CDR1 SQVTM, CDR2 ANQGSEA. This CDR3 has 13 amino acids. CDR3 coding DNA: TGCAGCGCAATCACTGGGGGCAAGGAGACCCAGTACTTC. As protein: CSAITGGKETQYF.